This T cell receptor beta chain is from a study of T cell responses to AZD1222 COVID-19 vaccine (dated by TCRdb to about 2021). With respect to the entire study: TCR sequencing was performed for about 240 trial participants, of whom roughly 200 were given two doses of AZD1222 and approximately 25 were given two doses of MenACWY control vaccine. Trial participants were enrolled into age subgroups of 18-55, 56-69 and 70-plus years, which contained about 150, 28 and 57 TCR-sequenced participants, respectively.

As concerns this clone: This clone's antigen is unknown. There are no base qualities to consult, and no much larger clone falls within one base.

The CDR3 regions of human TCRbeta chains were analyzed by immunosequencing. The original methods were these. TCRs in the repertoires were matched against a reference library of SARS-CoV-2-specific TCRs that had been generated with the MIRA antigen-specificity platform. Breadth was defined as the fraction of unique TCRs that were SARS-CoV-2-associated. Depth was defined as the fraction of total T cells that were SARS-CoV-2-associated. Each spike-specific TCR was assigned to its reactive spike region and to a CD4 or CD8 class using the MIRA data. Log10-transformed breadth and depth values were compared by one-way ANOVA with Sidak's multiple comparisons tests. TCRdb holds this immuneACCESS table with in-frame rearrangements only. Some clones are missing; in checked studies, unresolved V genes explain under half, and the rest has no known cause. V and J calls and clone size are given by that table; D and trimming were obtained from the DNA. Recorded for this sample are some 110,000 clones; 70% to 90% of them occurred a single time. Roughly 3.8% of the sample is held by the ten biggest clonotypes.

Per the publication, the time point label means: about 28 days (+/-7) after the second vaccine dose. AZD1222 recipients given second doses at about 4 weeks or at about 12 weeks were pooled, since spike-specific TCR depth and breadth were not found to differ between the two schedules. Vaccinee samples came from UK trials COV001 and COV002, including a single-blind randomized controlled phase 2/3 trial of AZD1222 (ChAdOx1 nCoV-19) in healthy adults. For TCRbeta chain sequencing, PBMC samples were collected from trial participants at day 0 and at day 28 after the second dose. The paper's findings and limits, for the study overall: Because no day 14 peak-response samples were available, repertoires were characterized only after the peak T cell response. Spike-specific TCR breadth and depth rose significantly after two AZD1222 doses compared with day 0 and with MenACWY recipients. In the small 56-69-year group, the increase in depth fell short of significance, most likely because of low power. CD4 TCRs associated with the vaccine covered the entire spike protein, and the dominant responses were in regions 160-218 and 743-854. Only a handful of AZD1222 recipients were SARS-CoV-2 seropositive at baseline, limiting conclusions about previously exposed vaccinees. Reportedly, almost half of the unique spike-specific TCRs recognized epitopes lying outside the regions that are mutated in the B.1.351 and B.1.1.7 variants. Participants were mostly white British, with more females than males. The authors suggested clonal diversity may have been underestimated.

CDR1 and CDR2 are drawn from the germline V gene (reference sequence): LGHDT, YNNKEL. The CDR3 runs 14 amino acids, cysteine and phenylalanine included. The DNA shown is the 42-base CDR3, in frame from base 1. Germline trimming: 3 bases from V, 7 bases from J; junction bases outside gene matches: 7. The sequence is built from TRBV3-1 (or the pseudogene TRBV3-2) and TRBJ2-3; 7 junctional bases match TRBD1. This TCR was sampled from an adult who received the AZD1222 COVID-19 vaccine. Sequencing used peripheral blood, obtained 28 days after the second AZD1222 dose. The nucleotide sequence reads TGTGCCAGCAGCCAGGCGCGACAGGGATATACGCAGTATTTT. It specifies CASSQARQGYTQYF.